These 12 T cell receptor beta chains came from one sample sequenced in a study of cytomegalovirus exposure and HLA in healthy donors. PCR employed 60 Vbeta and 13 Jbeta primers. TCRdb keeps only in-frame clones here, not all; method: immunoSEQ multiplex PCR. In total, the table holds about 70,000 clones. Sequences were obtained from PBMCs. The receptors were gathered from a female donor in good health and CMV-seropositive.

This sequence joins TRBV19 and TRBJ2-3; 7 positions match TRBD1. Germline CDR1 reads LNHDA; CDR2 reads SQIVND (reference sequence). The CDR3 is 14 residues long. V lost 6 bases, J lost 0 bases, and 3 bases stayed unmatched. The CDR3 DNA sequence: TGTGCCAGTAGATCAGGGGGTAGCACAGATACGCAGTATTTT. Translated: CASRSGGSTDTQYF. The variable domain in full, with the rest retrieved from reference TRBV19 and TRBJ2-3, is DGGITQSPKYLFRKEGQNVTLSCEQNLNHDAMYWYRQDPGQGLRLIYYSQIVNDFQKGDIAEGYSVSREKKESFPLTVTSAQKNPTAFYLCASRSGGSTDTQYFGPGTRLTVL.

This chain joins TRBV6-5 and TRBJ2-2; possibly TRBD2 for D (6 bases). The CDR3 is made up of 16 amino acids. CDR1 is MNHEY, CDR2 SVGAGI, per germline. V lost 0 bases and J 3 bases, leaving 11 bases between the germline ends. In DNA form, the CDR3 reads TGTGCCAGCAGTTACTCGTGGGGGGACTACACCGGGGAGCTGTTTTTT. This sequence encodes CASSYSWGDYTGELFF.

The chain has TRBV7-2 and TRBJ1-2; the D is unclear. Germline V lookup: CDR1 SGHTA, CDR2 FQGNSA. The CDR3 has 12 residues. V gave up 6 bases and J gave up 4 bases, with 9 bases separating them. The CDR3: CASSGEVYGYTF. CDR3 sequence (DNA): TGTGCCAGCAGTGGGGAGGTCTATGGCTACACCTTC.

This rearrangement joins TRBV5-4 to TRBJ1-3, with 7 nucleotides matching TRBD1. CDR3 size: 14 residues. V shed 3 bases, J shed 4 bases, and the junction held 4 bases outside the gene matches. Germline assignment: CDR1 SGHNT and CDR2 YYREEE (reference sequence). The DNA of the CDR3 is TGTGCCAGCAGCTCTAACAGGGGAGGAAACACCATATATTTT. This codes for CASSSNRGGNTIYF.

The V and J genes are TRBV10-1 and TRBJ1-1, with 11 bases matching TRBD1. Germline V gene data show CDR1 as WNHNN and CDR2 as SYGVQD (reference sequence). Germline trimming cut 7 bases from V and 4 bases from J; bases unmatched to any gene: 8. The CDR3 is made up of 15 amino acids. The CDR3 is CASNGQGALVTEAFF. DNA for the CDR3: TGCGCCAGCAACGGACAGGGGGCATTGGTCACTGAAGCTTTCTTT.

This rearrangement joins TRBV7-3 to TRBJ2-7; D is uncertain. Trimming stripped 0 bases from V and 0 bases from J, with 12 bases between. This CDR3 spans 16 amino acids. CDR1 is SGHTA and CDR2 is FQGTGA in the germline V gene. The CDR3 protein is CASSLTSHSGSYEQYF. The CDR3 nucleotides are TGTGCCAGCAGCTTAACGTCTCATTCGGGCTCCTACGAGCAGTACTTC.

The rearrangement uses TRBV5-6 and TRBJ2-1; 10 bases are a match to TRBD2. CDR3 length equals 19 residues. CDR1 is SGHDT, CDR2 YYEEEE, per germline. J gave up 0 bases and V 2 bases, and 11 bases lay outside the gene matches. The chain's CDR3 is CASSFLASGSLGSYNEQFF. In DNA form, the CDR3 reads TGTGCCAGCAGCTTCCTGGCTAGCGGGAGTCTAGGCTCCTACAATGAGCAGTTCTTC. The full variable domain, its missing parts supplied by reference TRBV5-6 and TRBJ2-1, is DAGVTQSPTHLIKTRGQQVTLRCSPKSGHDTVSWYQQALGQGPQFIFQYYEEEERQRGNFPDRFSGHQFPNYSSELNVNALLLGDSALYLCASSFLASGSLGSYNEQFFGPGTRLTVL.

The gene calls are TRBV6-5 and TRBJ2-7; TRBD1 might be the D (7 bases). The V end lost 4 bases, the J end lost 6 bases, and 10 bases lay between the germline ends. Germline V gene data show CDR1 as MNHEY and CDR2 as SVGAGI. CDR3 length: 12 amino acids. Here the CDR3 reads CASSSQGGEQYF. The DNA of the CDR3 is TGTGCCAGCAGTTCCCAGGGGGGCGAGCAGTACTTC.

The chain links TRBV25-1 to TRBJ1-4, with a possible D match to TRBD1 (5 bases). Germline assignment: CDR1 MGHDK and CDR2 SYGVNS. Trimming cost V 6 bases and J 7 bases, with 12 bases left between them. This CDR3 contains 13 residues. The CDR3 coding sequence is TGTGCCAGCAGGGGACTTGTCCGTGAAAAACTGTTTTTT. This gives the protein CASRGLVREKLFF.

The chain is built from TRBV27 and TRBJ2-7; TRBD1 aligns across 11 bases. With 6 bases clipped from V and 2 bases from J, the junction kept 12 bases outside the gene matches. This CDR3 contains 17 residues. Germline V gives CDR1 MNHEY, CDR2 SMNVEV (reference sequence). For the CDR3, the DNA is TGTGCCAGCAGCGCGGACCGAGGGGGACAGGGGGCCTACGAGCAGTACTTC. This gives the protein CASSADRGGQGAYEQYF.

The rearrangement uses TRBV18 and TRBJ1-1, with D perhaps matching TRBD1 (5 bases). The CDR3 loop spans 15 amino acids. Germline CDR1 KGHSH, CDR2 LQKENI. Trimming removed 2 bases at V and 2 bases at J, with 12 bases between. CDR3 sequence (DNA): TGTGCCAGCTCACCAGGCGGGGCAGGCAACACTGAAGCTTTCTTT. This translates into CASSPGGAGNTEAFF.

CDR3 sequence: CASSLGTGRYEQYF. CDR3 DNA: TGCGCCAGCAGCTTGGGGACAGGGAGGTACGAGCAGTACTTC. This chain uses TRBV5-1 with TRBJ2-7; 8 nucleotides agree with TRBD1. V trimming: 0 bases; J trimming: 4 bases; junction bases outside the gene matches: 3. The germline V gene has CDR1 SGHRS and CDR2 YFSETQ. The CDR3 runs 14 residues.